Below, 26 T cell receptor beta chains from the same sample are listed, as sequenced in a study of graft-versus-host responses after intestinal transplantation. The data were produced by immunoSEQ multiplex PCR, yet TCRdb's version contains in-frame clones alone and is incomplete. The sample contains approximately 89,000 clones, 75% to 95% of which appear only once. The sample in question was PBMCs, obtained 450 to 480 days after intestinal transplant. These receptor sequences come from a human patient who received an intestinal transplant, so some T cells may come from the graft donor.

This chain uses TRBV7-3 with TRBJ1-1; possibly TRBD1 for D (5 bases). CDR1 is SGHTA, CDR2 FQGTGA, per germline. Trimming took off 4 bases at V and 4 bases at J, with 10 bases between the two ends. The CDR3 is made up of 13 amino acids. CDR3 DNA: TGTGCCAGCAGCTCGGACACGGGCACTGAAGCTTTCTTT. This translates into CASSSDTGTEAFF.

The chain links TRBV9 to TRBJ2-2; D might be TRBD1 (5 bases). There are 12 residues in the CDR3. V lost 5 bases and J lost 8, with 10 bases in between. Germline V lookup: CDR1 SGDLS, CDR2 YYNGEE. Here the CDR3 DNA reads TGTGCCAGCAGGAATCAGGGAGGGGAGCTGTTTTTT. This translates into CASRNQGGELFF.

CDR3 coding DNA: TGTGCCACCAGCAGTGACAGGGGCGTTAGCTATGGCTACACCTTC. Encoded protein: CATSSDRGVSYGYTF. V is TRBV15 and J is TRBJ1-2; TRBD1 aligns across 8 bases. The CDR3 spans 15 residues. With V trimmed by 3 bases and J by 4 bases, 7 bases remained unmatched. Germline-derived CDR1 and CDR2 are LNHNV and YYDKDF (reference sequence).

Note on this clone: At one end, the junction sequence differs from germline, possibly due to a read error. The rearrangement joins TRBV7-7 to TRBJ2-5; 7 bases are shared with TRBD2. The CDR3 is 13 amino acids. CDR1 is SSHAT, CDR2 FNYEAQ, per germline (reference sequence). CDR3 sequence reads: CASSRGVEETQYF. CDR3 DNA sequence: TGTGCTAGCAGCCGGGGGGTTGAAGAGACCCAGTACTTC.

The chain employs TRBV7-3 and TRBJ1-1, with D unclear. This CDR3 is built from 13 residues. The ends were cut back, 7 bases at V and 5 bases at J, with 14 bases in the middle. Germline V gene sequence: CDR1 SGHTA, CDR2 FQGTGA. CDR3: CASTPSILTEAFF. The CDR3 nucleotides read TGTGCCAGCACCCCCAGTATCTTGACTGAAGCTTTCTTT.

V gene TRBV5-1 combines with J gene TRBJ1-1; TRBD1 is a possible D gene (5 bases). The V gene's germline CDR1 is SGHRS and CDR2 YFSETQ. The length of the CDR3 is 14 residues. Trimming took 5 bases from V and 0 from J, leaving 11 bases between them. The DNA for the CDR3 is TGCGCCAGCAGAAGGGGCTCCATGAACACTGAAGCTTTCTTT. Its protein product is CASRRGSMNTEAFF.

This rearrangement joins TRBV6-4 to TRBJ2-2; D may correspond to TRBD1 or TRBD2 (5 bases each). This CDR3 has 15 amino acids. CDR1 and CDR2 (germline): MRHNA, SNTAGT. V was trimmed by 8 bases and J by 10 bases, leaving 23 bases between them. The CDR3 sequence is CASGTGDGASQELFF. The CDR3 DNA follows: TGTGCCAGCGGGACCGGCGACGGGGCAAGTCAGGAGCTGTTTTTT.

This chain uses TRBV25-1 with TRBJ1-2; D may be TRBD1 (5 bases). Deletions cut 2 bases from V and 7 bases from J, with 20 bases between. There are 16 residues in the CDR3. CDR1 is MGHDK and CDR2 is SYGVNS in the germline V gene. The CDR3 nucleotides are TGTGCCAGCAGTGAAACCTCCCCTCGGGGGGTGGGTGGCTACACCTTC. Its protein product is CASSETSPRGVGGYTF.

The chain links TRBV19 to TRBJ1-5; the D gene is possibly TRBD1 (5 bases). Germline assignment: CDR1 LNHDA and CDR2 SQIVND (reference sequence). The CDR3 extends over 16 amino acids. Trimming removed 3 bases from V and 1 base from J, with 13 bases in between. The CDR3 here is CASSMVGGVSNQPQHF. The CDR3 DNA reads as TGTGCCAGTAGTATGGTGGGGGGAGTGAGCAATCAGCCCCAGCATTTT.

The chain's CDR3 is CASSLEPTNTEAFF. CDR3 sequence (DNA): TGCGCCAGCAGCTTGGAGCCGACGAACACTGAAGCTTTCTTT. The V gene is TRBV5-1, the J gene TRBJ1-1, with D unresolved. Germline V gene lookup returns CDR1 SGHRS and CDR2 YFSETQ. V lost 0 bases, J lost 1 base, and 7 bases lay in between. The CDR3 loop spans 14 amino acids.

CDR3 DNA sequence: TGTGCCAGCAGCTCCCCGACAGGAACAGCCAAAAACATTCAGTACTTC. Its translation is CASSSPTGTAKNIQYF. The chain links TRBV7-9 to TRBJ2-4, with D tentatively TRBD1 (6 bases). This CDR3 is built from 16 residues. CDR1 and CDR2 (germline): SEHNR, FQNEAQ (reference sequence). Trimming left V 4 bases short and J 0 bases short, with 13 bases between.

The rearrangement links TRBV19 to TRBJ1-1; D is uncertain. Germline CDR1 LNHDA, CDR2 SQIVND (reference sequence). The CDR3 consists of 14 residues. The CDR3 DNA sequence: TGTGGAACCTCGGCAGGCCTCCCCCGGACTGAAGCTTTCTTT. It is translated as CGTSAGLPRTEAFF.

V and J are TRBV6-1 and TRBJ1-1; D uncertain. V was shortened by 8 bases and J by 2 bases, with 12 bases between the two germline ends. CDR1 and CDR2 from the germline V gene are MNHNS and SASEGT. The CDR3 covers 13 residues. The chain's CDR3 is CASPTQINTEAFF. The CDR3 DNA reads as TGTGCCAGCCCCACCCAGATCAACACTGAAGCTTTCTTT.

The rearrangement uses TRBV6-1 and TRBJ2-2; D uncertain. Trimming cost V 7 bases and J 0 bases, with 9 bases left between them. The CDR3 runs 14 residues. Looked up from germline, CDR1 is MNHNS and CDR2 is SASEGT. The CDR3 DNA follows: TGTGCCAGCACCAGGAAAGCGAACACCGGGGAGCTGTTTTTT. Residues: CASTRKANTGELFF.

The chain couples TRBV7-6 to TRBJ2-2; D uncertain. With 1 base removed from V and 5 bases from J, the gap between germline ends came to 11 bases. Germline CDR1 and CDR2: SGHVS and FNYEAQ. CDR3 length equals 15 residues. The CDR3 DNA reads as TGTGCCAGCAGCTTAGACTTGGCCCTAACCGGGGAGCTGTTTTTT. Translated, it gives CASSLDLALTGELFF.

This chain connects TRBV19 to TRBJ2-7, with 8 positions matching TRBD1. J lost 1 base, V lost 1 base, and 3 bases had no gene match. Germline V CDR1 and CDR2: LNHDA, SQIVND (reference sequence). There are 15 residues in the CDR3. The CDR3 spells CASSIGQGLSYEQYF. The CDR3 nucleotides read TGTGCCAGTAGTATAGGACAGGGGCTTTCCTACGAGCAGTACTTC.

The count of this clone is one. V and J are TRBV7-9 and TRBJ2-7; D call uncertain. V was trimmed by 6 bases and J by 4 bases, leaving 13 bases between them. Germline V CDR1 and CDR2: SEHNR, FQNEAQ (reference sequence). The CDR3 contains 13 residues. For the CDR3, the DNA is TGTGCCAGCAGACCCCTACGGTTATACGAGCAGTACTTC. This codes for CASRPLRLYEQYF.

This clone was observed once. The genes are TRBV6-6 and TRBJ1-4, with a weak D call TRBD1 (6 bases). Between the trimmed V and J ends, which lost 6 bases and 7 bases, there was a span of 18 bases. CDR1 is MNHNY, CDR2 SVGAGI, per germline (reference sequence). This CDR3 has 15 amino acids. The chain's CDR3 is CASSTPDSTPEKLFF. CDR3 nucleotide sequence: TGTGCCAGCAGCACCCCGGACAGCACGCCTGAAAAACTGTTTTTT.

This chain joins TRBV6-5 and TRBJ1-6; D is unresolved. This CDR3 has 12 amino acids. CDR1 and CDR2 (germline): MNHEY, SVGAGI. V was shortened by 7 bases and J by 7 bases, with 8 bases between the two germline ends. The DNA for the CDR3 is TGTGCCAGCATGTTCTTCAATTCACCCCTCCACTTT. Its protein product is CASMFFNSPLHF.

V gene TRBV9 combines with J gene TRBJ1-3, with TRBD1 matching over 7 bases. J lost 0 bases, V lost 4 bases, and 13 bases had no gene match. The CDR3 has 18 residues. Looked up from germline, CDR1 is SGDLS and CDR2 is YYNGEE. Here the CDR3 reads CASSLGGYGTASGNTIYF. The DNA for the CDR3 is TGTGCCAGCAGCTTAGGAGGTTATGGGACAGCCTCTGGAAACACCATATATTTT.

This chain links TRBV7-9 with TRBJ2-7; D remains ambiguous. The CDR3 loop spans 12 amino acids. Trimming left V 5 bases short and J 6 bases short, with 11 bases between. The germline CDR1 and CDR2 sequences are SEHNR and FQNEAQ (reference sequence). The CDR3 region is CASSPDTLEQYF. The CDR3, as DNA: TGTGCCAGCAGCCCAGATACTCTCGAGCAGTACTTC.

The chain couples TRBV7-3 to TRBJ1-1, with D maybe TRBD1 (6 bases). The CDR3 consists of 14 residues. In germline, CDR1 is SGHTA, CDR2 FQGTGA. Deletions cut 5 bases from V and 1 base from J, with 11 bases between. CDR3 DNA: TGTGCCAGCAGCCCCGGGACATCGAACACTGAAGCTTTCTTT. This gives the protein CASSPGTSNTEAFF. The full variable domain, its missing parts supplied by reference TRBV7-3 and TRBJ1-1, is GAGVSQTPSNKVTEKGKYVELRCDPISGHTALYWYRQSLGQGPEFLIYFQGTGAADDSGLPNDRFFAVRPEGSVSTLKIQRTERGDSAVYLCASSPGTSNTEAFFGQGTRLTVV.

The rearrangement uses TRBV6-1 and TRBJ2-1, with TRBD2 matching 9 bases. Germline V gives CDR1 MNHNS, CDR2 SASEGT. The trim removed 8 bases at V and 5 bases at J, leaving 10 bases unmatched. The CDR3 extends over 15 amino acids. CDR3 DNA: TGTGCCAGCCACACCCGAGCGGGGGGCCACAATGAGCAGTTCTTC. This encodes CASHTRAGGHNEQFF.

The count of this clone is one. The chain uses TRBV11-1 and TRBJ1-6, with D possibly being TRBD1 (6 bases). CDR1 and CDR2 (germline): SGHAT, FQDESV (reference sequence). V was pared by 4 bases and J by 7 bases, with 20 bases between. The CDR3 is made up of 17 amino acids. The chain's CDR3 is CASSSLPRQDRNSPLHF. CDR3 sequence (DNA): TGTGCCAGCAGCTCCCTCCCGCGACAGGACCGGAATTCACCCCTCCACTTT. The whole variable domain, remainder taken from reference TRBV11-1 and TRBJ1-6, is EAEVAQSPRYKITEKSQAVAFWCDPISGHATLYWYRQILGQGPELLVQFQDESVVDDSQLPKDRFSAERLKGVDSTLKIQPAELGDSAMYLCASSSLPRQDRNSPLHFGNGTRLTVT.

V gene TRBV6-5 combines with J gene TRBJ2-7; D is perhaps TRBD1 or TRBD2 (6 bases each). Per germline, CDR1 MNHEY and CDR2 SVGAGI. There are 10 residues in the CDR3. V shed 11 bases and J shed 6 bases, with 11 bases lying between them. CDR3 region: CAATGAEQYF. DNA for the CDR3: TGTGCCGCAACGGGGGCCGAGCAGTACTTC.

The chain uses TRBV19 and TRBJ1-2, with a weak D call TRBD1 (5 bases). V was shortened by 6 bases and J by 6 bases, with 14 bases between the two germline ends. The CDR3 sequence is 13 residues long. CDR1 LNHDA and CDR2 SQIVND come from the germline V gene (reference sequence). Here the CDR3 DNA reads TGTGCCAGTAGGCAGGACGGGGCCGATGGCTACACCTTC. Amino acids: CASRQDGADGYTF.